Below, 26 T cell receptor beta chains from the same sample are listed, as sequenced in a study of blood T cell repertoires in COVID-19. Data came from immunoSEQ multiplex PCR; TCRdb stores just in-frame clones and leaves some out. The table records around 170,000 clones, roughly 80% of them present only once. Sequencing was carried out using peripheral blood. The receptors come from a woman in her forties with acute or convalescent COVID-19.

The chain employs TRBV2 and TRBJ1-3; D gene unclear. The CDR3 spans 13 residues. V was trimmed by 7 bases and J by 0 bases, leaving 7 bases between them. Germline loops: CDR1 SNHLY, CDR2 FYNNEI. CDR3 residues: CASKGDSGNTIYF. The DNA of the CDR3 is TGTGCCAGCAAGGGAGACTCTGGAAACACCATATATTTT.

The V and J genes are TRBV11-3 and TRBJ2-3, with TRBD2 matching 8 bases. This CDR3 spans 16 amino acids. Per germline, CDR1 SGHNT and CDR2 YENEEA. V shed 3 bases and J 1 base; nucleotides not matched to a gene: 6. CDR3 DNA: TGTGCCAGCAGCTTCCGAGCGGGGGAAGGCACAGATACGCAGTATTTT. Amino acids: CASSFRAGEGTDTQYF.

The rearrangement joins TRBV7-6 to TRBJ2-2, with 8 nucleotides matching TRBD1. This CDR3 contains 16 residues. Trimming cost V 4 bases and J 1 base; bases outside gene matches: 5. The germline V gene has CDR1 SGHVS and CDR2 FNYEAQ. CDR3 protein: CASSSRGQGNTGELFF. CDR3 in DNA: TGTGCCAGCAGCTCCCGAGGACAGGGGAACACCGGGGAGCTGTTTTTT.

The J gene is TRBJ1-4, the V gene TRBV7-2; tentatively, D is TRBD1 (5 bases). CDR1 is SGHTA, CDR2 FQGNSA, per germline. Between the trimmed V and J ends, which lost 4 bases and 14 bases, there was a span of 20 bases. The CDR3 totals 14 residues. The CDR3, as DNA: TGTGCCAGCAGCTCCCGTGGGGGGGATACCGGGCTGTTTTTT. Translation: CASSSRGGDTGLFF.

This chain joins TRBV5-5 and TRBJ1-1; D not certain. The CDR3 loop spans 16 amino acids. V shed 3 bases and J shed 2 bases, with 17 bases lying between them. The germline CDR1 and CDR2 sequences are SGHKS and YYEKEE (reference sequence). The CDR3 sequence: CASSYFGMGGNTEAFF. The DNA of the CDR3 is TGTGCCAGCAGCTACTTCGGAATGGGAGGAAACACTGAAGCTTTCTTT.

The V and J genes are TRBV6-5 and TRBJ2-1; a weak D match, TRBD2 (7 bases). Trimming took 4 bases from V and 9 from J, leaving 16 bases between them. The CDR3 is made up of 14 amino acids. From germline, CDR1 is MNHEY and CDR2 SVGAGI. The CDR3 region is CASSFPAGAGEQFF. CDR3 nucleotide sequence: TGTGCCAGCAGTTTTCCCGCGGGGGCGGGTGAGCAGTTCTTC.

CDR3 protein: CASSVVGNTGELFF. Here the CDR3 DNA reads TGTGCCAGCAGCGTAGTCGGGAACACCGGGGAGCTGTTTTTT. The chain recombines TRBV9 with TRBJ2-2; D gene ambiguous. CDR3 size: 14 residues. The germline V and J ends were trimmed by 0 bases and 1 base, with 4 bases remaining between them. CDR1 and CDR2 from the germline V gene are SGDLS and YYNGEE.

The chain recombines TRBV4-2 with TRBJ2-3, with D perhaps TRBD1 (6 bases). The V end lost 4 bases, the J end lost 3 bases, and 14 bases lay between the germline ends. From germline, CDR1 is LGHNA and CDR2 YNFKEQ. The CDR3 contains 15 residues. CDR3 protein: CASSLTRGWTDTQYF. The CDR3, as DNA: TGTGCCAGCAGCCTCACCAGGGGCTGGACAGATACGCAGTATTTT.

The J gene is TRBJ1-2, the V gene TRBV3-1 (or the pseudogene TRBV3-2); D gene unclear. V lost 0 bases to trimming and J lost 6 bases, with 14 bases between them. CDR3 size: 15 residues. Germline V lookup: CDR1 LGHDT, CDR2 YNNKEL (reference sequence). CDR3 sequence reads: CASSQEGEGRHGYTF. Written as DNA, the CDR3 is TGTGCCAGCAGCCAAGAAGGTGAGGGCCGACATGGCTACACCTTC.

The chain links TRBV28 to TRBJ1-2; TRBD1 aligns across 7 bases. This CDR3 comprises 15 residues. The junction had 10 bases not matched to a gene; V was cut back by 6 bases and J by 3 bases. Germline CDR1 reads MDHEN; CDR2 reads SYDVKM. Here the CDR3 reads CASSPTGDWDYGYTF. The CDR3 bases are TGTGCCAGCAGCCCCACAGGGGACTGGGACTATGGCTACACCTTC.

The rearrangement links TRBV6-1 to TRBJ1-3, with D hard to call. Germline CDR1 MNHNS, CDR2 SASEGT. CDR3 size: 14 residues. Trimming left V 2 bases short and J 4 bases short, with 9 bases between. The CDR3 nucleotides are TGTGCCAGCAGTGAATACATGATAGGAAACACCATATATTTT. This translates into CASSEYMIGNTIYF.

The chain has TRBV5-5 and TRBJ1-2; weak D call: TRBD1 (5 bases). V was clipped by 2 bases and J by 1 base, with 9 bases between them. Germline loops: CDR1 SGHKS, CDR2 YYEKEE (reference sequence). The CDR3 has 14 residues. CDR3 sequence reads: CASSFGGVNYGYTF. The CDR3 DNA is TGTGCCAGCAGCTTCGGGGGGGTTAACTATGGCTACACCTTC.

The CDR3 DNA follows: TGTGCCAGCAGCTCCTCTGGGAGACAGGCCGGCAATCAGCCCCAGCATTTT. It encodes CASSSSGRQAGNQPQHF. The chain is built from TRBV7-8 and TRBJ1-5, with D perhaps TRBD1 (6 bases). The CDR3 runs to 17 residues. Germline CDR1 reads SGHVS; CDR2 reads FQNEAQ. The V end lost 4 bases, the J end lost 2 bases, and 18 bases lay between the germline ends.

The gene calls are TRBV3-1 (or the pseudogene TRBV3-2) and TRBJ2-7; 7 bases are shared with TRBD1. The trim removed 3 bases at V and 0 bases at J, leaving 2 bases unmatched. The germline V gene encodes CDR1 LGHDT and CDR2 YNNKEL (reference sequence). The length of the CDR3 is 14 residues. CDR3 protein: CASSQTGRSYEQYF. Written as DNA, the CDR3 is TGTGCCAGCAGCCAGACAGGGCGCTCCTACGAGCAGTACTTC.

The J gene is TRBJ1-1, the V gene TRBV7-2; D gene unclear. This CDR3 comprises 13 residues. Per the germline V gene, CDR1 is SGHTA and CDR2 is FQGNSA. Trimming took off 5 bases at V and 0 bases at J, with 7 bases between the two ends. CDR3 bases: TGTGCCAGCAGCCCCTACCTGAACACTGAAGCTTTCTTT. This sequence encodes CASSPYLNTEAFF. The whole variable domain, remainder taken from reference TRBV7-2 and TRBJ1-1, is GAGVSQSPSNKVTEKGKDVELRCDPISGHTALYWYRQSLGQGLEFLIYFQGNSAPDKSGLPSDRFSAERTGGSVSTLTIQRTQQEDSAVYLCASSPYLNTEAFFGQGTRLTVV.

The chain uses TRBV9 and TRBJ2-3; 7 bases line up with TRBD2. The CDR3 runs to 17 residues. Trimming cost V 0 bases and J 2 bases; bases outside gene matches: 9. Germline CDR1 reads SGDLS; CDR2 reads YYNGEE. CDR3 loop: CASSVDRRLAVTDTQYF. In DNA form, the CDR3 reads TGTGCCAGCAGCGTAGACCGCAGGCTAGCGGTCACAGATACGCAGTATTTT. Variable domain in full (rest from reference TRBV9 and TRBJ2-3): DSGVTQTPKHLITATGQRVTLRCSPRSGDLSVYWYQQSLDQGLQFLIQYYNGEERAKGNILERFSAQQFPDLHSELNLSSLELGDSALYFCASSVDRRLAVTDTQYFGPGTRLTVL.

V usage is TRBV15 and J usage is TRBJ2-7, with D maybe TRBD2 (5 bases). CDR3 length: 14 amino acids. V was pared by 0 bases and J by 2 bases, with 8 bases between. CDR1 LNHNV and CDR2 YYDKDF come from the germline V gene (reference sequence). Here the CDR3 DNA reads TGTGCCACCAGCAGAGATTCCGGGACCTACGAGCAGTACTTC. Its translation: CATSRDSGTYEQYF.

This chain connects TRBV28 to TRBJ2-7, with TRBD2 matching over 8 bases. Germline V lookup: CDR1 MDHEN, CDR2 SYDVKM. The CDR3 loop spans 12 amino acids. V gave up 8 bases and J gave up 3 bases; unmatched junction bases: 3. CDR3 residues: CASGLAFYEQYF. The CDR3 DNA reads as TGTGCCAGCGGACTAGCCTTCTACGAGCAGTACTTC.

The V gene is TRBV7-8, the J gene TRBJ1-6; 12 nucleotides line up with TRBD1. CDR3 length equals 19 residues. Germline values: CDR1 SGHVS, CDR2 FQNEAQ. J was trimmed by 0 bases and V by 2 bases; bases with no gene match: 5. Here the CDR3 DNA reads TGTGCCAGCAGCTTACCGGGACAGGGGGCACTCTCCTATAATTCACCCCTCCACTTT. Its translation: CASSLPGQGALSYNSPLHF.

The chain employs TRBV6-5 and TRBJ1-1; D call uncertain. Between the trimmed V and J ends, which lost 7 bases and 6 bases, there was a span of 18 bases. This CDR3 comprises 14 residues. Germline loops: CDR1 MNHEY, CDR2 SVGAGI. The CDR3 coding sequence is TGTGCCAGCACCTTTAGACGGGGAGTCGCTGAAGCTTTCTTT. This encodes CASTFRRGVAEAFF.

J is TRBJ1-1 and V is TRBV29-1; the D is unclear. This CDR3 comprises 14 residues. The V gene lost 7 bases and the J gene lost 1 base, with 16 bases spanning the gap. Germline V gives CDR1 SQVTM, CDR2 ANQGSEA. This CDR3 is CSALEAAWNTEAFF. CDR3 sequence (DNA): TGCAGCGCTCTTGAGGCAGCTTGGAACACTGAAGCTTTCTTT. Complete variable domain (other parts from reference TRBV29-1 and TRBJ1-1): SAVISQKPSRDICQRGTSLTIQCQVDSQVTMMFWYRQQPGQSLTLIATANQGSEATYESGFVIDKFPISRPNLTFSTLTVSNMSPEDSSIYLCSALEAAWNTEAFFGQGTRLTVV.

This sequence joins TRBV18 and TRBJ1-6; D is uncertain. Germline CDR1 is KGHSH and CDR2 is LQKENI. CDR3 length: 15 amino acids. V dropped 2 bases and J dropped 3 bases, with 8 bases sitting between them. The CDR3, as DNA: TGTGCCAGCTCACCATATTCAGACTATAATTCACCCCTCCACTTT. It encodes CASSPYSDYNSPLHF.

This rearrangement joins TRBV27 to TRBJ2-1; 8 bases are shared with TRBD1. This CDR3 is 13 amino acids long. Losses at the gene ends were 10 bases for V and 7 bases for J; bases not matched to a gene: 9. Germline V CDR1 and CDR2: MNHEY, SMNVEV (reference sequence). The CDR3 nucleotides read TGTGCCACTTGGACAGGGCGGTTAAATGAGCAGTTCTTC. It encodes CATWTGRLNEQFF.

This chain's CDR3 is CASSKRGQWEETQYF. The CDR3 DNA follows: TGTGCCAGCAGTAAGAGGGGACAGTGGGAAGAGACCCAGTACTTC. The rearrangement uses TRBV2 and TRBJ2-5; 7 bases align to TRBD1. Germline values: CDR1 SNHLY, CDR2 FYNNEI. The CDR3 is 15 residues long. J gave up 3 bases and V 5 bases, and 9 bases lay outside the gene matches.

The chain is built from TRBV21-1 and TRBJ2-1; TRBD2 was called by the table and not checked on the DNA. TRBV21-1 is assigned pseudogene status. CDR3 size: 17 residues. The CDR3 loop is CASSKEGGLGGSNEQFF. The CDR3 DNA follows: TGTGCCAGCAGCAAAGAAGGGGGACTAGGGGGATCCAATGAGCAGTTCTTC.

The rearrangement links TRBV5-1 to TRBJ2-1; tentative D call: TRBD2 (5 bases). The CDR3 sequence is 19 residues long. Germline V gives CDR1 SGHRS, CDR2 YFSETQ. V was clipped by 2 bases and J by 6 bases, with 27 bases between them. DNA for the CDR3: TGCGCCAGCAGCTTAAATGGTCTAGTTCCTACAATCGGAGGCAATGAGCAGTTCTTC. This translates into CASSLNGLVPTIGGNEQFF.